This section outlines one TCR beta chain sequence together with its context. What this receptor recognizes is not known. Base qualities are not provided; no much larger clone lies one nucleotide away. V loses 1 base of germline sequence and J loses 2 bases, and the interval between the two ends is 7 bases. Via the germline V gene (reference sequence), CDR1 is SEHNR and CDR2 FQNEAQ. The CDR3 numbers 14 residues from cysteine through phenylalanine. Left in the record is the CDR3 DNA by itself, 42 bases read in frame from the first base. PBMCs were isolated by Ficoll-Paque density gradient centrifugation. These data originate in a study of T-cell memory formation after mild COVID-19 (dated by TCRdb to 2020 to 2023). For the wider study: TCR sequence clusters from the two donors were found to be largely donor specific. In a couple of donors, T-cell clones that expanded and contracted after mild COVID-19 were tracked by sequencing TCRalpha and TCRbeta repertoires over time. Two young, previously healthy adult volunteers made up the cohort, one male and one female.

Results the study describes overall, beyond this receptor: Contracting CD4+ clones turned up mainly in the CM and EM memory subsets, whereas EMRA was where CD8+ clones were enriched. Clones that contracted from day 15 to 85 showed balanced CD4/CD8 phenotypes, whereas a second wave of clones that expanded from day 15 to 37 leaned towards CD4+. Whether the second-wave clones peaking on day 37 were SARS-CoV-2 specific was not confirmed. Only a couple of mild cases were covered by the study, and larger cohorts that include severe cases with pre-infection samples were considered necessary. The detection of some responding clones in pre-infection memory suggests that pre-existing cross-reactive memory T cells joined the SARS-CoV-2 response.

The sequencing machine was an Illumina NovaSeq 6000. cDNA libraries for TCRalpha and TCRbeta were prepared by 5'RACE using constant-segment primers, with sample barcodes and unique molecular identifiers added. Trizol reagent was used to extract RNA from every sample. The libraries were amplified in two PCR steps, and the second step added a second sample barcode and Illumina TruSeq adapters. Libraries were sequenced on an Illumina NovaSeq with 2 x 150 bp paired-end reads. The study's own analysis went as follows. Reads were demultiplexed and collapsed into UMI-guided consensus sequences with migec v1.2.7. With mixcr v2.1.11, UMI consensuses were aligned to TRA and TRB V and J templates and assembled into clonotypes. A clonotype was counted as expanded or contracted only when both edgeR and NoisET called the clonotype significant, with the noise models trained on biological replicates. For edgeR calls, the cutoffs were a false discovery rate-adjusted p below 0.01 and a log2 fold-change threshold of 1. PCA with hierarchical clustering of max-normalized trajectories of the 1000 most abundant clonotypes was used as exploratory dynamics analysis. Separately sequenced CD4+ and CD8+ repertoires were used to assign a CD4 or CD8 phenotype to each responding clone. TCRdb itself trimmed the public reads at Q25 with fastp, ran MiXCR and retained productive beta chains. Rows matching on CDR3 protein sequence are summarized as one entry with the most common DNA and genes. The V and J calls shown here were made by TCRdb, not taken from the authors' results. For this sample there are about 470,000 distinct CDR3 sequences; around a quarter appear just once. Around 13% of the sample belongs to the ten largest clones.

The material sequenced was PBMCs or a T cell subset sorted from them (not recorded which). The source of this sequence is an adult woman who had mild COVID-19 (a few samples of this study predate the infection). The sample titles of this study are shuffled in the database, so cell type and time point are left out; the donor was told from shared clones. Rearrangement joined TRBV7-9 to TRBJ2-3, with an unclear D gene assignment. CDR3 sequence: CASSLVGNTDTQYF. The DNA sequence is TGTGCCAGCAGCTTAGTAGGGAACACAGATACGCAGTATTTT.